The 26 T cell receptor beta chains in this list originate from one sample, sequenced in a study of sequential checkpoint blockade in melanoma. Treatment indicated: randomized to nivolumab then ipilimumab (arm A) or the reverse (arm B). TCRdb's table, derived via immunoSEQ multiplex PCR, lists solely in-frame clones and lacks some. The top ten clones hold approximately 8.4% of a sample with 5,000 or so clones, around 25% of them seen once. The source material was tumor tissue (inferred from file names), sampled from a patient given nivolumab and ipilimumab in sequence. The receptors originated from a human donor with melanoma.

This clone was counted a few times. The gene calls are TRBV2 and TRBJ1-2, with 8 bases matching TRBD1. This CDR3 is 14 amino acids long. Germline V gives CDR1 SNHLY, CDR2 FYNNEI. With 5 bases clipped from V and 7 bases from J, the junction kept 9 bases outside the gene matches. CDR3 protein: CASSLTGVVSGYTF. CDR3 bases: TGTGCCAGCAGTTTGACAGGGGTTGTGAGTGGCTACACCTTC.

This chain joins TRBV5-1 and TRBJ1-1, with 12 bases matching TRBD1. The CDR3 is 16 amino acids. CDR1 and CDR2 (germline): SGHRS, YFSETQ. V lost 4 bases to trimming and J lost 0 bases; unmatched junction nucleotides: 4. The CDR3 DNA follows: TGCGCCAGCAGCGGGACAGGGGGCAAAATGAACACTGAAGCTTTCTTT. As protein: CASSGTGGKMNTEAFF.

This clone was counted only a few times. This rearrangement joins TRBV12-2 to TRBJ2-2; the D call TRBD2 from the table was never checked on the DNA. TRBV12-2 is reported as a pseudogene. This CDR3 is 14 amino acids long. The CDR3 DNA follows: TGTGCTACCGACTCCAACGCGAACACCGGGGAGCTGTTTTTT. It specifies CATDSNANTGELFF.

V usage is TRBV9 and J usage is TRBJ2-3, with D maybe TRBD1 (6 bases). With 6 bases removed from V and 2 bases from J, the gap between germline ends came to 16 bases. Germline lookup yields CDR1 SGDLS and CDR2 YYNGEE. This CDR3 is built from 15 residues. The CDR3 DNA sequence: TGTGCCAGCACCCAGGGTGGACAGATCACAGATACGCAGTATTTT. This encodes CASTQGGQITDTQYF.

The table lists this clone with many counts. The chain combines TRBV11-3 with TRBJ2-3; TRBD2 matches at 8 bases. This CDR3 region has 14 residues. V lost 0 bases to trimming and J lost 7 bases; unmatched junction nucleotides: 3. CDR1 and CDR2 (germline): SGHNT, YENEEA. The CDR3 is CASSLEAGEHTQYF. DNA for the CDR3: TGTGCCAGCAGCTTAGAAGCGGGAGAACATACGCAGTATTTT. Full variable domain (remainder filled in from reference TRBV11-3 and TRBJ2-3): EAGVVQSPRYKIIEKKQPVAFWCNPISGHNTLYWYLQNLGQGPELLIRYENEEAVDDSQLPKDRFSAERLKGVDSTLKIQPAELGDSAVYLCASSLEAGEHTQYFGPGTRLTVL.

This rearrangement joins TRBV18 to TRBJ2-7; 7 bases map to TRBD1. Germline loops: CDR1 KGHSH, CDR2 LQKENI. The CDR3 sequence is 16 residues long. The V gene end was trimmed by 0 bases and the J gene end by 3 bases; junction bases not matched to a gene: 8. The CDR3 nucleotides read TGTGCCAGCTCACCACCCGTACGGGACAGAATCTACGAGCAGTACTTC. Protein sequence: CASSPPVRDRIYEQYF.

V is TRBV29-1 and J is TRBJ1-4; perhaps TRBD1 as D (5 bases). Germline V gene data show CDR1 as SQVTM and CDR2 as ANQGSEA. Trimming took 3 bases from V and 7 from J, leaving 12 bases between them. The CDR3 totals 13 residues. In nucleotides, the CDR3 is TGCAGCGTTGATGTGGGGGGTGTTGAAAAACTGTTTTTT. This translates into CSVDVGGVEKLFF.

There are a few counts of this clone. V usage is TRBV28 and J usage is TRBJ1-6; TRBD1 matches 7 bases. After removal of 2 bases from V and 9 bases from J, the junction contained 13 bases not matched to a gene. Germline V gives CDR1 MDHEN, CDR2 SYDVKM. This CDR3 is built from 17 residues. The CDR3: CASSLGRQGERGSPLHF. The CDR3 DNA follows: TGTGCCAGCAGTTTAGGTCGACAGGGAGAGAGAGGTTCACCCCTCCACTTT.

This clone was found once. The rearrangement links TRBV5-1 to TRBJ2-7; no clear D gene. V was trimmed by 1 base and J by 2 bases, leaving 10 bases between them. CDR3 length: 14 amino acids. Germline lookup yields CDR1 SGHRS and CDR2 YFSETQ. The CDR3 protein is CASSLSTATYEQYF. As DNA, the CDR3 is TGCGCCAGCAGCTTGTCAACAGCCACCTACGAGCAGTACTTC.

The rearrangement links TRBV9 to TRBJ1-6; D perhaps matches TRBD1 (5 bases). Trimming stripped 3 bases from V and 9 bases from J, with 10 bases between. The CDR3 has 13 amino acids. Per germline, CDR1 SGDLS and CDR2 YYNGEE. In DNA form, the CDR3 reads TGTGCCAGCAGCGCCGGGACGGGTTCACCCCTCCACTTT. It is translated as CASSAGTGSPLHF.

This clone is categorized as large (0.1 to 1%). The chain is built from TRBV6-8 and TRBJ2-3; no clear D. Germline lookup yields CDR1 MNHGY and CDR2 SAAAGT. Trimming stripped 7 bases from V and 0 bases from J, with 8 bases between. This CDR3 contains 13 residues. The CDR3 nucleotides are TGTGCCAGCATGCCCTCTAGCACAGATACGCAGTATTTT. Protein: CASMPSSTDTQYF.

In DNA form, the CDR3 reads TGTGCCAGCAGCCCTACCGGGACAGGGAACTCCGAGCAGTACTTC. Protein sequence: CASSPTGTGNSEQYF. V gene TRBV6-8 combines with J gene TRBJ2-7; TRBD1 matches 9 bases. Germline-derived CDR1 and CDR2 are MNHGY and SAAAGT. The CDR3 runs to 15 residues. J was trimmed by 6 bases and V by 6 bases; bases with no gene match: 12.

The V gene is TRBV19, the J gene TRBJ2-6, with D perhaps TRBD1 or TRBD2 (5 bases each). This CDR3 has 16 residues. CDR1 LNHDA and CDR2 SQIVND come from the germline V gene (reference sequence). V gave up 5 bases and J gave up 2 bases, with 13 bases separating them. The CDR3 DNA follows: TGTGCCAGTAGTTTTTTGGGGGTCCCTGGGGCCAACGTCCTGACTTTC. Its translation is CASSFLGVPGANVLTF.

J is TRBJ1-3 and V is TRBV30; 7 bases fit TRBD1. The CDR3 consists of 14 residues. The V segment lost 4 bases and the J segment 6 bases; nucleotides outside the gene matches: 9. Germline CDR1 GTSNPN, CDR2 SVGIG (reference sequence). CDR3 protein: CAWTPPGGKNTIYF. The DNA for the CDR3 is TGTGCCTGGACCCCCCCAGGGGGTAAAAACACCATATATTTT.

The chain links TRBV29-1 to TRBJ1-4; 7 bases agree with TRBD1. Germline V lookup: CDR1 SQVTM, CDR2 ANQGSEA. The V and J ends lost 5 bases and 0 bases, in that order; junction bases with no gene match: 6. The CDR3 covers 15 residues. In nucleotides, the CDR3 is TGCAGCGTTAGCCCAGGGGGGGCAACTAATGAAAAACTGTTTTTT. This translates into CSVSPGGATNEKLFF.

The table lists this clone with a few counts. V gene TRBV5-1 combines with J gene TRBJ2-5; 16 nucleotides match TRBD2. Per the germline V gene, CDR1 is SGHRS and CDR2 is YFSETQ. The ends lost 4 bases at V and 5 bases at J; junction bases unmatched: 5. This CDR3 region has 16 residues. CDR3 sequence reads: CASSGMGLAGGETQYF. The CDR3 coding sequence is TGCGCCAGCAGCGGGATGGGACTAGCGGGAGGGGAGACCCAGTACTTC.

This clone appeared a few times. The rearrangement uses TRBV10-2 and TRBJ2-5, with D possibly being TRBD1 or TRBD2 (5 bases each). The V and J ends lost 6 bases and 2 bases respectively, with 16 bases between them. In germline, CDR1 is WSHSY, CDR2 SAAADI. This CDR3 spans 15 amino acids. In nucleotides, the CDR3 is TGCGCCAGCAGACACCGGGACCGATCGCAAGAGACCCAGTACTTC. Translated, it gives CASRHRDRSQETQYF.

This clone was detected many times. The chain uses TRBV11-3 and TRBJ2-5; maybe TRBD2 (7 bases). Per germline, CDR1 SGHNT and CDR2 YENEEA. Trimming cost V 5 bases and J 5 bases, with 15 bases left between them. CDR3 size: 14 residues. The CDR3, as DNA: TGTGCCAGCAGCCCCCGTGGGGGGGCGGAGACCCAGTACTTC. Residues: CASSPRGGAETQYF.

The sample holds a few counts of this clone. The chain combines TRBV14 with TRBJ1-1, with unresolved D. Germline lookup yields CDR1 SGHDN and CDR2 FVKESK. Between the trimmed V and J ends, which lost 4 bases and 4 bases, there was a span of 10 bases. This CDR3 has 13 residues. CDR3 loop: CASSPVGGTEAFF. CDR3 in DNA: TGTGCCAGCAGCCCGGTGGGAGGCACTGAAGCTTTCTTT.

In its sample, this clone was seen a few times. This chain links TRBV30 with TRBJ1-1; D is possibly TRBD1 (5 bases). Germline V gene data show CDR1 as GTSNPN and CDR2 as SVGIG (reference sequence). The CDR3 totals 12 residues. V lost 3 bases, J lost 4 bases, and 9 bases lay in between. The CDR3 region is CAWRRGVTEAFF. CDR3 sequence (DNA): TGTGCCTGGAGGCGGGGGGTCACTGAAGCTTTCTTT.

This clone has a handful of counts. The CDR3 DNA reads TGTGCCAGCACCCGGATCCTAAGCGGGGACCCCTACGAGCAGTACTTC. This sequence encodes CASTRILSGDPYEQYF. This chain uses TRBV12-5 with TRBJ2-7, with TRBD2 identical over 7 bases. Germline CDR1 LGHNT, CDR2 FRNRAP. The CDR3 is 16 residues long.

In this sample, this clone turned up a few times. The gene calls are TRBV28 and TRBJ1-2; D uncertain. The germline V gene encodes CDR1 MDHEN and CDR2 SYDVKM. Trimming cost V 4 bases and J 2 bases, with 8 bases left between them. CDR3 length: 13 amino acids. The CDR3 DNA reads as TGTGCCAGCAGTTCCTTCAGGAACTATGGCTACACCTTC. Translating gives CASSSFRNYGYTF.

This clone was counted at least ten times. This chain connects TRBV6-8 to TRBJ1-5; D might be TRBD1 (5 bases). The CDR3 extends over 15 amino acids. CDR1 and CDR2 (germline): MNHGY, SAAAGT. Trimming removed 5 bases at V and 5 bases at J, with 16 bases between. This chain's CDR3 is CASSRSGLGDQPQHF. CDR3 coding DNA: TGTGCCAGCAGTCGATCAGGGCTGGGCGATCAGCCCCAGCATTTT.

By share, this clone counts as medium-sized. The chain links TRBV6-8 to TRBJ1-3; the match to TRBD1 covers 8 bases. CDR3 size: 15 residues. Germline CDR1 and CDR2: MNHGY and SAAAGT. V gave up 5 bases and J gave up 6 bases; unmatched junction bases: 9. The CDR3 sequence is CASSAYRGLENTIYF. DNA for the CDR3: TGTGCCAGCAGTGCCTACAGGGGGTTGGAAAACACCATATATTTT.

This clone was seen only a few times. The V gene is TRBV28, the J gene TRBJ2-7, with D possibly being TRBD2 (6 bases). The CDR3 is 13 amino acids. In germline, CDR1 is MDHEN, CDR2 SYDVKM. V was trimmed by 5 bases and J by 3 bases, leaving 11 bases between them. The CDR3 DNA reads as TGTGCCAGCAGTCGGGGGTGGCACTACGAGCAGTACTTC. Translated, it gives CASSRGWHYEQYF. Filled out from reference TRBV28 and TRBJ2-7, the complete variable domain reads DVKVTQSSRYLVKRTGEKVFLECVQDMDHENMFWYRQDPGLGLRLIYFSYDVKMKEKGDIPEGYSVSREKKERFSLILESASTNQTSMYLCASSRGWHYEQYFGPGTRLTVT.

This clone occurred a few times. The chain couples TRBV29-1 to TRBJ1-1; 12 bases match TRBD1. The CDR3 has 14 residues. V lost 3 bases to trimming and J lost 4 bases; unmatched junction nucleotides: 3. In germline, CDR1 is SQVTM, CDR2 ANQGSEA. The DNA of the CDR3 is TGCAGCGTTGATCGGGACAGGGGGCTCACTGAAGCTTTCTTT. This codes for CSVDRDRGLTEAFF.